Listed below are T cell receptor beta chains from one sample, sequenced in a study of blood T cell repertoires in COVID-19. Repertoires were generated with immunoSEQ multiplex PCR, while TCRdb's copy carries only in-frame clones and drops some. The sample holds roughly 56,000 clones; 85% to 90% are singletons and the top ten take about a tenth. Sequenced: peripheral blood. These receptors all stem from a human donor in a cohort sampled during active COVID-19. The CDR3 runs from the conserved cysteine through the conserved F or W. Fields, in order: V gene, J gene, CDR3 protein.

v_gene: TRBV27
j_gene: TRBJ1-1
CDR3aa: CASRKQGLNTEAFF

v_gene: TRBV20-1
j_gene: TRBJ1-2
CDR3aa: CSAYRQGPYTF

v_gene: TRBV27
j_gene: TRBJ1-1
CDR3aa: CASSFRQLNTEAFF

v_gene: TRBV4-3
j_gene: TRBJ2-2
CDR3aa: CASSPRTGSSDTGELFF

v_gene: TRBV5-1
j_gene: TRBJ2-1
CDR3aa: CASRASGAYNEQFF

v_gene: TRBV27
j_gene: TRBJ2-3
CDR3aa: CASSFSGRGADTQYF

v_gene: TRBV7-2
j_gene: TRBJ2-7
CDR3aa: CASSRGLASYEQYF

v_gene: TRBV6-5
j_gene: TRBJ2-3
CDR3aa: CASSPGQGARDTQYF

v_gene: TRBV13
j_gene: TRBJ2-1
CDR3aa: CASSLGGTEQFF

v_gene: TRBV5-1
j_gene: TRBJ1-4
CDR3aa: CASSLENRGTNEKLFF

v_gene: TRBV9
j_gene: TRBJ1-2
CDR3aa: CASSPAGVSYGYTF

v_gene: TRBV5-1
j_gene: TRBJ1-1
CDR3aa: CASSPSPLEDTEAFF

v_gene: TRBV30
j_gene: TRBJ1-6
CDR3aa: CAWSVAGGNSPLHF

v_gene: TRBV29-1
j_gene: TRBJ1-2
CDR3aa: CSVESRGLGYTF

v_gene: TRBV3-1/TRBV3-2
j_gene: TRBJ2-7
CDR3aa: CASKLGGTANEQYF

v_gene: TRBV11-3
j_gene: TRBJ1-6
CDR3aa: CASSFTGGSPLHF

v_gene: TRBV19
j_gene: TRBJ2-2
CDR3aa: CASIWEGDTGELFF

v_gene: TRBV28
j_gene: TRBJ2-7
CDR3aa: CASRLGGTRTYEQYF

v_gene: TRBV3-1/TRBV3-2
j_gene: TRBJ2-1
CDR3aa: CASSQIGLGQFF

v_gene: TRBV6-4
j_gene: TRBJ2-1
CDR3aa: CASSTSGASYNEQFF

v_gene: TRBV19
j_gene: TRBJ2-1
CDR3aa: CASSPLAGRWDEQFF

v_gene: TRBV7-8
j_gene: TRBJ1-2
CDR3aa: CASSLSRDSIIYGYTF

v_gene: TRBV28
j_gene: TRBJ2-7
CDR3aa: CASLRGPTYEQYF

v_gene: TRBV20-1
j_gene: TRBJ2-1
CDR3aa: CSASRGLGGFSEQFF

v_gene: TRBV27
j_gene: TRBJ2-7
CDR3aa: CASKRGGSYEQYF

v_gene: TRBV10-3
j_gene: TRBJ2-7
CDR3aa: CAISESRGTYEQYF

v_gene: TRBV19
j_gene: TRBJ2-2
CDR3aa: CASSIATSGMVGELFF

v_gene: TRBV30
j_gene: TRBJ2-5
CDR3aa: CAWTGGLGDETQYF

v_gene: TRBV19
j_gene: TRBJ2-7
CDR3aa: CASSLRAQRDLFTPYEQYF

v_gene: TRBV19
j_gene: TRBJ2-4
CDR3aa: CASSNRGNIQYF

v_gene: TRBV4-2
j_gene: TRBJ1-2
CDR3aa: CASSQGQFYGYTF

v_gene: TRBV29-1
j_gene: TRBJ2-6
CDR3aa: CSVIGGANVLTF

v_gene: TRBV19
j_gene: TRBJ2-1
CDR3aa: CASSNWPGLAGVGQFF

v_gene: TRBV7-8
j_gene: TRBJ1-2
CDR3aa: CASTPGTTGLVRYTF

v_gene: TRBV28
j_gene: TRBJ1-1
CDR3aa: CASSSLPAEAFF

v_gene: TRBV5-1
j_gene: TRBJ2-3
CDR3aa: CASSLGVLYESTDTQYF

v_gene: TRBV6-6
j_gene: TRBJ2-3
CDR3aa: CASSSFASVSDTQYF

v_gene: TRBV10-2
j_gene: TRBJ2-7
CDR3aa: CASSGGGGRSYEQYF

v_gene: TRBV27
j_gene: TRBJ2-7
CDR3aa: CASSSTWDTYEQYF

v_gene: TRBV19
j_gene: TRBJ1-1
CDR3aa: CASILGGYTEAFF

v_gene: TRBV6-1
j_gene: TRBJ1-2
CDR3aa: CASSEGAGYYGYTF

v_gene: TRBV5-1
j_gene: TRBJ2-7
CDR3aa: CASTQGDRTYEQYF